The present TCR beta chain was sequenced within a study of beta chain features in type 1 diabetes. Findings and caveats of the study: In the patient group, naive, central memory and Treg TCRB repertoires seemed more alike than in the healthy donor group.

It was one heparinised blood draw, averaging about 120 mL, that each donor gave. Trimming removed 7 bases from V and 5 bases from J, with 19 bases in between. The CDR3 extends over 15 amino acids. Germline V gives CDR1 SGHDT, CDR2 YYEEEE. Isolated RNA was reverse transcribed in full, so expressed TCRB transcripts were sequenced. Clones were read by immunoSEQ multiplex PCR, and TCRdb kept only the in-frame ones, dropping some. The table has around 250,000 clones, 14% seen once. About this clone itself: Its target is not known.

The clonotype originates from a woman aged 40 to 49 in good health. The sequenced sample was naive CD4+ T cells from blood. The gene calls are TRBV5-6 and TRBJ1-5; the D gene is possibly TRBD1 (6 bases). In nucleotides, the CDR3 is TGTGCCAGCCATCTCCGGGACATCTCTTATCAGCCCCAGCATTTT. Translated: CASHLRDISYQPQHF.